This entry lists 28 T cell receptor beta chains sequenced from one sample in a study of blood T cell repertoires in COVID-19. Repertoires were generated with immunoSEQ multiplex PCR, while TCRdb's copy carries only in-frame clones and drops some. The sample has some 320,000 clones, roughly 91% seen once; the top ten hold 2.5% to 3.5%. Material: PBMCs or T cells enriched from blood (not recorded which). The receptors were gathered from a woman between 50 and 59 years old who had been exposed to COVID-19.

CDR3 sequence reads: CASSQDEGETQYF. CDR3 sequence (DNA): TGTGCCAGCAGCCAAGATGAGGGAGAGACCCAGTACTTC. The chain is built from TRBV4-2 and TRBJ2-5, with D possibly matching TRBD2 (5 bases). V lost 0 bases, J lost 4 bases, and 6 bases lay in between. CDR3 length: 13 residues. Germline CDR1 and CDR2: LGHNA and YNFKEQ.

The chain couples TRBV5-4 to TRBJ1-2; 8 positions agree with TRBD1. Germline CDR1 SGHNT, CDR2 YYREEE (reference sequence). This CDR3 contains 16 residues. With V trimmed by 4 bases and J by 8 bases, 16 bases remained unmatched. In nucleotides, the CDR3 is TGTGCCAGCAGCATAATAGGGACAGGTGGGGCTATGGGCTACACCTTC. Its protein product is CASSIIGTGGAMGYTF.

J is TRBJ1-3 and V is TRBV15; no definite D call. Germline loops: CDR1 LNHNV, CDR2 YYDKDF (reference sequence). Trimming shortened V by 0 bases and J by 0 bases, and 9 bases separated the two germline ends. The CDR3 extends over 16 amino acids. The CDR3 nucleotides read TGTGCCACCAGCAGAGATCTCGACACCTCTGGAAACACCATATATTTT. The encoded protein is CATSRDLDTSGNTIYF.

V gene TRBV19 combines with J gene TRBJ2-7; tentatively, D is TRBD1 (6 bases). From germline, CDR1 is LNHDA and CDR2 SQIVND (reference sequence). The V and J ends lost 7 bases and 4 bases respectively, with 14 bases between them. CDR3 length equals 13 residues. The CDR3 nucleotides are TGTGCCAGTACCCCGGGGACAACATACGAGCAGTACTTC. Translating it yields CASTPGTTYEQYF. Together with reference TRBV19 and TRBJ2-7, the CDR3 gives the full variable domain: DGGITQSPKYLFRKEGQNVTLSCEQNLNHDAMYWYRQDPGQGLRLIYYSQIVNDFQKGDIAEGYSVSREKKESFPLTVTSAQKNPTAFYLCASTPGTTYEQYFGPGTRLTVT.

V gene TRBV28 combines with J gene TRBJ2-1, with 7 positions matching TRBD1. This CDR3 is 14 amino acids long. V lost 6 bases to trimming and J lost 3 bases; unmatched junction nucleotides: 5. Germline V gene lookup returns CDR1 MDHEN and CDR2 SYDVKM. This CDR3 reads CASRPGQNYNEQFF. For the CDR3, the DNA is TGTGCCAGCAGACCGGGACAGAACTACAATGAGCAGTTCTTC.

The J gene is TRBJ2-1, the V gene TRBV19; 8 positions agree with TRBD2. Germline CDR1 LNHDA, CDR2 SQIVND (reference sequence). J gave up 0 bases and V 7 bases, and 8 bases lay outside the gene matches. The CDR3 has 16 residues. DNA of the CDR3: TGTGCCAGTAATGCCCAGCGGGGGACCTCCTACAATGAGCAGTTCTTC. Translated, it gives CASNAQRGTSYNEQFF.

The rearrangement uses TRBV5-5 and TRBJ2-7; 7 bases are a match to TRBD1. The germline CDR1 and CDR2 sequences are SGHKS and YYEKEE (reference sequence). The CDR3 sequence is 13 residues long. The V and J ends lost 2 bases and 6 bases, in that order; junction bases with no gene match: 5. The DNA of the CDR3 is TGTGCCAGCAGCTTTAGGACAGGTTTCGAGCAGTACTTC. Its protein product is CASSFRTGFEQYF.

The gene calls are TRBV19 and TRBJ2-3; weak D call: TRBD1 (5 bases). Per germline, CDR1 LNHDA and CDR2 SQIVND (reference sequence). Trimming cost V 0 bases and J 2 bases, with 24 bases left between them. This CDR3 is built from 20 residues. The CDR3 reads CASSIELRTSKVGITDTQYF. CDR3 nucleotides: TGTGCCAGTAGTATAGAGTTACGGACAAGTAAGGTGGGAATCACAGATACGCAGTATTTT.

This rearrangement joins TRBV19 to TRBJ1-2; no clear D. The CDR3 is made up of 14 amino acids. The V and J ends lost 3 bases and 8 bases respectively, with 16 bases between them. Germline CDR1 and CDR2: LNHDA and SQIVND (reference sequence). The CDR3 loop reads CASSIPPGVSGYTF. The CDR3 region has the DNA TGTGCCAGTAGTATCCCCCCCGGGGTGAGCGGCTACACCTTC.

The rearrangement joins TRBV19 to TRBJ1-6; D not resolved. This CDR3 region has 15 residues. CDR1 and CDR2 from the germline V gene are LNHDA and SQIVND (reference sequence). Deletions cut 3 bases from V and 10 bases from J, with 16 bases between. CDR3 loop: CASSIGDLVPSPLHF. The CDR3 bases are TGTGCCAGTAGTATTGGAGACTTAGTACCGTCACCCCTCCACTTT. The variable domain in full, completed from reference TRBV19 and TRBJ1-6, reads DGGITQSPKYLFRKEGQNVTLSCEQNLNHDAMYWYRQDPGQGLRLIYYSQIVNDFQKGDIAEGYSVSREKKESFPLTVTSAQKNPTAFYLCASSIGDLVPSPLHFGNGTRLTVT.

V and J are TRBV5-5 and TRBJ2-2; 7 bases match TRBD2. The CDR3 spans 16 residues. The V gene end was trimmed by 0 bases and the J gene end by 5 bases; junction bases not matched to a gene: 7. CDR1 and CDR2 from the germline V gene are SGHKS and YYEKEE (reference sequence). The CDR3 DNA reads as TGTGCCAGCAGCTTGGCGACGGGAGGTTGGACCGGGGAGCTGTTTTTT. This encodes CASSLATGGWTGELFF.

This clone was counted only a few times. The chain links TRBV27 to TRBJ2-7, with TRBD1 as a possible D gene (7 bases). Trimming cost V 6 bases and J 7 bases, with 16 bases left between them. Germline assignment: CDR1 MNHEY and CDR2 SMNVEV (reference sequence). This CDR3 region has 13 residues. CDR3 region: CASSYHRGGEQYF. The CDR3 DNA reads TGTGCCAGCAGCTACCACAGGGGAGGAGAGCAGTACTTC.

The V and J genes are TRBV28 and TRBJ1-1; D is undetermined. The V gene lost 7 bases and the J gene lost 5 bases, with 8 bases spanning the gap. CDR3 length: 11 amino acids. The germline gives CDR1 MDHEN, CDR2 SYDVKM. DNA for the CDR3: TGTGCCAGCACTCGGGGAACTGAAGCTTTCTTT. It translates to CASTRGTEAFF.

The chain links TRBV15 to TRBJ2-2, with D perhaps TRBD1 (6 bases). The length of the CDR3 is 16 residues. V lost 2 bases, J lost 7 bases, and 17 bases lay in between. Germline V lookup: CDR1 LNHNV, CDR2 YYDKDF (reference sequence). CDR3 sequence (DNA): TGTGCCACCAGCAGAAACAGGGCCCCTGGGAGCGGGGAGCTGTTTTTT. Amino acid sequence: CATSRNRAPGSGELFF.

This chain uses TRBV6-4 with TRBJ2-4; a weak D match, TRBD1 (8 bases). CDR1 is MRHNA and CDR2 is SNTAGT in the germline V gene. V lost 8 bases and J lost 1, with 24 bases in between. CDR3 length: 18 residues. This CDR3 is CASSKTTTGEGAKNIQYF. The CDR3 region has the DNA TGTGCCAGCTCAAAGACCACGACAGGGGAGGGGGCCAAAAACATTCAGTACTTC.

The rearrangement uses TRBV5-4 and TRBJ2-6; the D gene is possibly TRBD1 (8 bases). The V gene lost 0 bases and the J gene lost 0 bases, with 13 bases spanning the gap. Germline values: CDR1 SGHNT, CDR2 YYREEE (reference sequence). This CDR3 spans 18 amino acids. In DNA, the CDR3 is TGTGCCAGCAGCTTGGCACAGGGGGGGACCTCTGGGGCCAACGTCCTGACTTTC. Its translation is CASSLAQGGTSGANVLTF. Full variable domain (outside the CDR3, taken from reference TRBV5-4 and TRBJ2-6): ETGVTQSPTHLIKTRGQQVTLRCSSQSGHNTVSWYQQALGQGPQFIFQYYREEENGRGNFPPRFSGLQFPNYSSELNVNALELDDSALYLCASSLAQGGTSGANVLTFGAGSRLTVL.

This chain uses TRBV14 with TRBJ2-7, with 8 bases that match TRBD2. Trimming at V came to 4 bases and at J to 7 bases, leaving 6 bases not matched to a gene. CDR3 length: 13 residues. The germline gives CDR1 SGHDN, CDR2 FVKESK. DNA for the CDR3: TGTGCCAGCAGCCCCACAGGGACTAGGGAGCAGTACTTC. Its protein product is CASSPTGTREQYF.

J is TRBJ2-3 and V is TRBV6-5, with D possibly TRBD2 on 6 matching bases. Germline values: CDR1 MNHEY, CDR2 SVGAGI. The CDR3 consists of 16 residues. V lost 0 bases to trimming and J lost 6 bases, with 16 bases between them. The CDR3 spells CASSYSLAGSGDTQYF. CDR3 in DNA: TGTGCCAGCAGTTACTCTCTCGCGGGGTCGGGGGATACGCAGTATTTT.

With respect to this clone: This CDR3 is also generated by other DNA sequences in the sample. The rearrangement joins TRBV18 to TRBJ1-3, with a weak D call TRBD1 (6 bases). Germline CDR1 is KGHSH and CDR2 is LQKENI. CDR3 length: 13 amino acids. The V gene lost 3 bases and the J gene lost 4 bases, with 7 bases spanning the gap. Here the CDR3 reads CASSPGQGNTIYF. The CDR3 coding sequence is TGTGCCAGCTCACCCGGACAGGGAAACACCATATATTTT.

The chain carries TRBV28 and TRBJ2-1; 10 bases map to TRBD2. The CDR3 totals 15 residues. Germline trimming cut 7 bases from V and 2 bases from J; bases unmatched to any gene: 5. The germline V gene has CDR1 MDHEN and CDR2 SYDVKM. The chain's CDR3 is CASMSGGAAYNEQFF. The CDR3 DNA reads TGTGCCAGCATGAGCGGGGGGGCCGCCTACAATGAGCAGTTCTTC.

This clone was seen just once. The rearrangement uses TRBV24-1 and TRBJ2-5; D perhaps matches TRBD1 (6 bases). Trimming removed 4 bases at V and 1 base at J, with 18 bases between. The CDR3 is made up of 17 amino acids. CDR1 is KGHDR and CDR2 is SFDVKD in the germline V gene. The DNA of the CDR3 is TGTGCCACCAGTGACTCCGGGACAAAAGGCTCCCAAGAGACCCAGTACTTC. It specifies CATSDSGTKGSQETQYF.

This chain joins TRBV5-1 and TRBJ2-5; a possible D gene is TRBD1 (5 bases). V dropped 6 bases and J dropped 2 bases, with 11 bases sitting between them. The CDR3 sequence is 13 residues long. In germline, CDR1 is SGHRS, CDR2 YFSETQ. CDR3 nucleotide sequence: TGCGCCAGCACTTTAGGGGTTCAAGAGACCCAGTACTTC. It yields the protein CASTLGVQETQYF.

The table lists this clone with a few counts. This chain uses TRBV28 with TRBJ2-7, with 9 bases aligning to TRBD2. J gave up 3 bases and V 6 bases, and 6 bases lay outside the gene matches. The germline CDR1 and CDR2 sequences are MDHEN and SYDVKM. The CDR3 runs to 14 residues. The CDR3 loop reads CASRSTSGLYEQYF. For the CDR3, the DNA is TGTGCCAGCAGATCGACTAGCGGACTCTACGAGCAGTACTTC.

The chain is built from TRBV28 and TRBJ2-5; possible D gene TRBD1, 6 bases. The V gene's germline CDR1 is MDHEN and CDR2 SYDVKM. The V and J ends lost 6 bases and 5 bases respectively, with 16 bases between them. The CDR3 covers 14 residues. As DNA, the CDR3 is TGTGCCAGCAGCCCCAATTACAGGGCCGAGACCCAGTACTTC. Translated, it gives CASSPNYRAETQYF.

The chain is built from TRBV7-2 and TRBJ2-7; tentative D call: TRBD1 (5 bases). V was pared by 1 base and J by 0 bases, with 10 bases between. Germline assignment: CDR1 SGHTA and CDR2 FQGNSA. The CDR3 length is 15 residues. The CDR3 reads CASSLVGQGSYEQYF. Here the CDR3 DNA reads TGTGCCAGCAGCTTAGTTGGGCAGGGCTCCTACGAGCAGTACTTC.

V usage is TRBV5-5 and J usage is TRBJ1-1, with unresolved D. The CDR3 has 17 residues. Germline-derived CDR1 and CDR2 are SGHKS and YYEKEE (reference sequence). Trimming took 0 bases from V and 0 from J, leaving 15 bases between them. CDR3 in DNA: TGTGCCAGCAGCTTGGTTGTGGGAGAAATAATGAACACTGAAGCTTTCTTT. Its translation is CASSLVVGEIMNTEAFF.

The chain uses TRBV19 and TRBJ2-3; TRBD2 aligns across 10 bases. The germline V gene has CDR1 LNHDA and CDR2 SQIVND (reference sequence). The CDR3 is made up of 15 amino acids. The V segment lost 4 bases and the J segment 1 base; nucleotides outside the gene matches: 2. The CDR3 spells CASSTTSGGTDTQYF. The CDR3 nucleotides are TGTGCCAGTAGTACAACTAGCGGGGGCACAGATACGCAGTATTTT. The full variable domain, its missing parts supplied by reference TRBV19 and TRBJ2-3, is DGGITQSPKYLFRKEGQNVTLSCEQNLNHDAMYWYRQDPGQGLRLIYYSQIVNDFQKGDIAEGYSVSREKKESFPLTVTSAQKNPTAFYLCASSTTSGGTDTQYFGPGTRLTVL.

The rearrangement links TRBV28 to TRBJ2-2; perhaps TRBD1 as D (5 bases). CDR3 length equals 16 residues. V lost 4 bases, J lost 1 base, and 13 bases lay in between. The germline gives CDR1 MDHEN, CDR2 SYDVKM. The chain's CDR3 is CASSSNTRGNTGELFF. The CDR3 coding sequence is TGTGCCAGCAGTTCCAACACAAGGGGGAACACCGGGGAGCTGTTTTTT.